The 23 T cell receptor beta chains listed next were all sequenced from one sample in a study of molecular identifiers for immune sequencing clone quantification. TCRdb analysed the PCR reads with MiXCR anew, one entry per CDR3 protein. The table shows approximately 630,000 distinct CDR3 sequences, with about 25% occurring only once. Sequencing was done on a sample of naive CD8+ T cells from blood, with Jurkat cell RNA spiked in. Subset reported: FACS-sorted CD8+CD4-CCR7+CD45RA+ naive T cells. These TCRs come from a human donor in good health. Some libraries in this study had Jurkat cell RNA spiked in.

This clonotype was observed a few times. This chain uses TRBV20-1 with TRBJ2-7; tentatively, D is TRBD1 or TRBD2 (5 bases each). The length of the CDR3 is 15 residues. CDR1 DFQATT and CDR2 SNEGSKA come from the germline V gene (reference sequence). The V gene lost 6 bases and the J gene lost 0 bases, with 18 bases spanning the gap. CDR3 sequence: CSAQFRGRSSYEQYF. In DNA, the CDR3 is TGCAGTGCACAGTTCCGGGGACGAAGCTCCTACGAGCAGTACTTC.

This clonotype was found a few times. V gene TRBV12-3 or TRBV12-4 combines with J gene TRBJ2-7; 11 nucleotides match TRBD2. CDR3 length: 15 residues. V dropped 5 bases and J dropped 6; count of bases not matched to a gene: 9. The CDR3 nucleotides are TGTGCCAGCAGTCCCACTACTAGCGGGAGTGGCGAGCAGTACTTC. Encoded protein: CASSPTTSGSGEQYF.

This clonotype was seen ten or more times. V is TRBV30 and J is TRBJ2-7, with 9 bases fitting TRBD1. The CDR3 totals 13 residues. CDR1 GTSNPN and CDR2 SVGIG come from the germline V gene (reference sequence). With V trimmed by 1 base and J by 4 bases, 2 bases remained unmatched. CDR3 loop: CAWSAGQGYEQYF. The CDR3 DNA reads as TGTGCCTGGAGTGCCGGACAGGGGTACGAGCAGTACTTC. The entire variable domain, with the rest obtained from reference TRBV30 and TRBJ2-7, is as follows: SQTIHQWPATLVQPVGSPLSLECTVEGTSNPNLYWYRQAAGRGLQLLFYSVGIGQISSEVPQNLSASRPQDRQFILSSKKLLLSDSGFYLCAWSAGQGYEQYFGPGTRLTVT.

Worth noting for this clonotype: An end of the junction does not agree with germline; a read error may underlie this. The rearrangement joins TRBV4-3 to TRBJ1-6; D unresolved. Per the germline V gene, CDR1 is LGHNA and CDR2 is YSLEER. This CDR3 is 14 amino acids long. The CDR3 bases are TGCGCCAGCAGCCAAGATTTCTCAAATTCACCCCTCCGCTTT. It encodes CASSQDFSNSPLRF.

This clonotype was found many times. The chain carries TRBV7-9 and TRBJ2-5; 7 bases fit TRBD2. This CDR3 is built from 13 residues. V lost 7 bases to trimming and J lost 1 base; unmatched junction nucleotides: 3. Looked up from germline, CDR1 is SEHNR and CDR2 is FQNEAQ (reference sequence). The CDR3 DNA reads TGTGCCAGCAACCCTAGCGGCCAAGAGACCCAGTACTTC. The encoded protein is CASNPSGQETQYF.

CDR3 residues: CATSDSATEESYNEQFF. As DNA, the CDR3 is TGTGCCACCAGTGACTCCGCTACAGAGGAGTCCTACAATGAGCAGTTCTTC. The rearrangement uses TRBV24-1 and TRBJ2-1; D unresolved. In germline, CDR1 is KGHDR, CDR2 SFDVKD. The V end was cut by 4 bases, the J end by 1 base, with 16 bases between. There are 17 residues in the CDR3.

This chain links TRBV20-1 with TRBJ2-1; D ambiguous. The CDR3 contains 11 residues. Germline V gene sequence: CDR1 DFQATT, CDR2 SNEGSKA (reference sequence). Trimming left V 0 bases short and J 10 bases short, with 7 bases between. CDR3 protein: CSAREPSEQFF. DNA of the CDR3: TGCAGTGCTAGAGAACCCAGCGAGCAGTTCTTC.

This sequence joins TRBV30 and TRBJ2-7; TRBD1 matches at 10 bases. The CDR3 is 13 amino acids. The V and J ends lost 4 bases and 5 bases, in that order; junction bases with no gene match: 5. CDR1 and CDR2 from the germline V gene are GTSNPN and SVGIG (reference sequence). The DNA for the CDR3 is TGTGCCTGGAATCGACAGGGGGCCCACGAGCAGTACTTC. The encoded protein is CAWNRQGAHEQYF.

In its sample, this clonotype was seen a few times. The J gene is TRBJ2-1, the V gene TRBV29-1, with 7 bases identical to TRBD1. The CDR3 consists of 13 residues. Germline V CDR1 and CDR2: SQVTM, ANQGSEA. The ends lost 7 bases at V and 4 bases at J; junction bases unmatched: 7. CDR3 nucleotides: TGCAGCGCGAGGGGGACAGCGTACAATGAGCAGTTCTTC. This translates into CSARGTAYNEQFF.

This chain uses TRBV3-1 with TRBJ1-1; D gene ambiguous. Germline V lookup: CDR1 LGHDT, CDR2 YNNKEL (reference sequence). CDR3 length: 18 residues. The V and J ends lost 4 bases and 5 bases respectively, with 26 bases between them. This CDR3 reads CASSPWPGKIHLGTEAFF. CDR3 in DNA: TGTGCCAGCAGCCCGTGGCCAGGCAAAATCCATCTGGGAACTGAAGCTTTCTTT. Full variable domain (missing parts from reference TRBV3-1 and TRBJ1-1): DTAVSQTPKYLVTQMGNDKSIKCEQNLGHDTMYWYKQDSKKFLKIMFSYNNKELIINETVPNRFSPKSPDKAHLNLHINSLELGDSAVYFCASSPWPGKIHLGTEAFFGQGTRLTVV.

This chain joins TRBV27 and TRBJ1-2, with 8 positions matching TRBD1. The junction had 6 bases not matched to a gene; V was cut back by 0 bases and J by 3 bases. Germline V gene lookup returns CDR1 MNHEY and CDR2 SMNVEV (reference sequence). The CDR3 is made up of 16 amino acids. CDR3 nucleotides: TGTGCCAGCAGTTTATCAGGGACAGGCTCCGACTATGGCTACACCTTC. The encoded protein is CASSLSGTGSDYGYTF.

At least ten counts were recorded for this clonotype. CDR3 nucleotide sequence: TGTGCCTGGAGTAGGGGGTTCACAGATACGCAGTATTTT. Protein product: CAWSRGFTDTQYF. The V gene is TRBV30, the J gene TRBJ2-3, with D possibly TRBD1 on 6 matching bases. The ends were cut back, 2 bases at V and 2 bases at J, with 8 bases in the middle. The CDR3 is 13 amino acids. In germline, CDR1 is GTSNPN, CDR2 SVGIG (reference sequence).

On this clonotype itself: At one of its ends the junction is not consistent with the germline gene, which may arise from a read error. The chain carries TRBV5-3 and TRBJ2-4; D is perhaps TRBD1 (5 bases). TRBV5-3 carries the ORF label, with uncertain function. The CDR3 is 14 residues long. The CDR3 DNA reads as TGTGCCAGCAGCTTGGCAGGACATATTAACATTCAGTACTTC. This gives the protein CASSLAGHINIQYF.

The table lists this clonotype with many counts. V usage is TRBV5-4 and J usage is TRBJ2-7; TRBD1 matches 10 bases. The trim removed 4 bases at V and 5 bases at J, leaving 12 bases unmatched. CDR3 size: 16 residues. Looked up from germline, CDR1 is SGHNT and CDR2 is YYREEE (reference sequence). The chain's CDR3 is CASSPKGQGVRHEQYF. As DNA, the CDR3 is TGTGCCAGCAGCCCTAAAGGACAGGGGGTTCGTCACGAGCAGTACTTC.

This clonotype was detected many times. The V gene is TRBV6-7, the J gene TRBJ2-3; possibly TRBD2 for D (6 bases). TRBV6-7 is treated as an ORF (open reading frame) with a function not yet certain. This CDR3 spans 16 amino acids. The germline V and J ends were trimmed by 2 bases and 5 bases, with 17 bases remaining between them. CDR3 amino acids: CASSYATRALIDTQYF. The CDR3 DNA follows: TGTGCCAGCAGTTACGCGACTAGGGCCCTCATAGATACGCAGTATTTT.

This clonotype showed up many times. This chain uses TRBV20-1 with TRBJ1-6, with D possibly TRBD1 on 6 matching bases. The CDR3 has 15 amino acids. V was pared by 0 bases and J by 7 bases, with 13 bases between. Germline V CDR1 and CDR2: DFQATT, SNEGSKA (reference sequence). CDR3 loop: CSARDGWQGNSPLHF. CDR3 DNA sequence: TGCAGTGCTAGAGATGGGTGGCAGGGGAATTCACCCCTCCACTTT.

This chain links TRBV27 with TRBJ1-6, with a possible D match to TRBD1 (6 bases). Germline V CDR1 and CDR2: MNHEY, SMNVEV (reference sequence). Deletions cut 3 bases from V and 14 bases from J, with 17 bases between. The CDR3 has 14 amino acids. This CDR3 is CASSLSRGGISLHF. CDR3 nucleotide sequence: TGTGCCAGCAGTTTGTCCAGGGGTGGAATCTCCCTCCACTTT.

This clonotype was seen many times. The chain couples TRBV28 to TRBJ2-7, with TRBD2 as a possible D gene (6 bases). V gave up 3 bases and J gave up 0 bases, with 12 bases separating them. The CDR3 is 15 amino acids. The germline V gene has CDR1 MDHEN and CDR2 SYDVKM. CDR3 residues: CASSFRGRTSYEQYF. The CDR3 DNA reads as TGTGCCAGCAGTTTTCGGGGGAGGACCTCCTACGAGCAGTACTTC.

The rearrangement joins TRBV29-1 to TRBJ2-7, with D perhaps matching TRBD1 or TRBD2 (6 bases each). The CDR3 extends over 12 amino acids. CDR1 SQVTM and CDR2 ANQGSEA come from the germline V gene. Deletions cut 4 bases from V and 4 bases from J, with 11 bases between. In nucleotides, the CDR3 is TGCAGCGTTGGCACAGGGACTTACGAGCAGTACTTC. This gives the protein CSVGTGTYEQYF.

This clonotype was seen only a few times. The rearrangement links TRBV2 to TRBJ2-7; 7 bases agree with TRBD1. Germline CDR1 and CDR2: SNHLY and FYNNEI. This CDR3 has 14 amino acids. Trimming took 6 bases from V and 5 from J; bases not matched to a gene: 10. CDR3 region: CASRSTGTSDEQYF. The DNA for the CDR3 is TGTGCCAGCAGATCGACAGGGACAAGCGACGAGCAGTACTTC.

This clonotype was observed many times. The V and J genes are TRBV12-3 or TRBV12-4 and TRBJ1-1; tentative D call: TRBD1 (6 bases). This CDR3 has 13 amino acids. The V end was cut by 6 bases, the J end by 4 bases, with 12 bases between. CDR3 nucleotide sequence: TGTGCCAGCAGGGTAACAGGGTCCACTGAAGCTTTCTTT. Translation: CASRVTGSTEAFF.

This rearrangement joins TRBV12-3 or TRBV12-4 to TRBJ1-4, with D hard to call. V was pared by 2 bases and J by 1 base, with 5 bases between. This CDR3 contains 14 residues. Here the CDR3 DNA reads TGTGCCAGCAGTTTACGGGTAACTAATGAAAAACTGTTTTTT. Its protein product is CASSLRVTNEKLFF.

This clonotype appeared a single time. The V and J genes are TRBV7-3 and TRBJ2-1, with 8 positions matching TRBD2. After removal of 5 bases from V and 8 bases from J, the junction contained 5 bases not matched to a gene. In germline, CDR1 is SGHTA, CDR2 FQGTGA. The CDR3 runs 13 residues. The CDR3 is CASSPGTRYEQFF. The DNA for the CDR3 is TGTGCCAGCAGCCCCGGGACTAGATATGAGCAGTTCTTC. The full variable domain, its missing parts supplied by reference TRBV7-3 and TRBJ2-1, is GAGVSQTPSNKVTEKGKYVELRCDPISGHTALYWYRQSLGQGPEFLIYFQGTGAADDSGLPNDRFFAVRPEGSVSTLKIQRTERGDSAVYLCASSPGTRYEQFFGPGTRLTVL.